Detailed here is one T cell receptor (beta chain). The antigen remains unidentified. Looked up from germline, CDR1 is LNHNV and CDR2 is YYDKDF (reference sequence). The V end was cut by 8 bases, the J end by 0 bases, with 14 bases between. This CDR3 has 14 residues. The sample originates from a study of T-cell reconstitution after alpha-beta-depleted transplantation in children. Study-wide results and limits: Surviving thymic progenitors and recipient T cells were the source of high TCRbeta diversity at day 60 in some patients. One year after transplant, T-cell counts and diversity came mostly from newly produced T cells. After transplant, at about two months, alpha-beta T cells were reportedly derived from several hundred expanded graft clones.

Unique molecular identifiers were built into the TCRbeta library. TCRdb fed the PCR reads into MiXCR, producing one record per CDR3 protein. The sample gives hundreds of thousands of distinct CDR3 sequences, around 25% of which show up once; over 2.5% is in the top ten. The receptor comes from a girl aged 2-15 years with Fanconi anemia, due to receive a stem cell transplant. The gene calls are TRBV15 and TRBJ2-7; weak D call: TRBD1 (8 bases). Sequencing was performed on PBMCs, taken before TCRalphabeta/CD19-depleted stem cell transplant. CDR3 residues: CATGQGGGSYEQYF. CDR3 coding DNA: TGTGCCACCGGACAGGGAGGGGGCTCCTACGAGCAGTACTTC.